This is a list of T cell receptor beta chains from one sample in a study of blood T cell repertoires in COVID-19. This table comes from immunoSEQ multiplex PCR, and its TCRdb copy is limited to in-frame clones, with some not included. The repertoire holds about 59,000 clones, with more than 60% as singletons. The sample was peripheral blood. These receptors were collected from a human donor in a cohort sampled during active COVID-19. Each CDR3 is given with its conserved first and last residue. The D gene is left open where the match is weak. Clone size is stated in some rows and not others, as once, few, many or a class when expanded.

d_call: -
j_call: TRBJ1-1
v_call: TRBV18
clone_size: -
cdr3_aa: CASSHLIFEAFF
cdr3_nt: TGTGCCAGCTCGCACCTAATTTTCGAAGCTTTCTTT

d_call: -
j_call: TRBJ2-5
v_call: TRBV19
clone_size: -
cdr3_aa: CASSIKETGRVVQYF
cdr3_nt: TGTGCCAGTAGTATTAAAGAAACAGGAAGGGTGGTCCAGTACTTC

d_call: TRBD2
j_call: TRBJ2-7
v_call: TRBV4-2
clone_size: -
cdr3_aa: CASSPSYERETRSYEQYF
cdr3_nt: TGTGCCAGCAGCCCCTCCTACGAGCGGGAAACCCGGTCCTACGAGCAGTACTTC

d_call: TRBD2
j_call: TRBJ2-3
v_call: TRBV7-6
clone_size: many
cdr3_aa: CASTWTSGTRDTQYF
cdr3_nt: TGTGCCAGCACCTGGACTAGCGGAACCCGAGATACGCAGTATTTT

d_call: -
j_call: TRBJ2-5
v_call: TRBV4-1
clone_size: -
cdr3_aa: CASSLQASGRGYQETQYF
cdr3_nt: TGCGCCAGCAGCCTCCAAGCTTCCGGCAGGGGTTACCAAGAGACCCAGTACTTC

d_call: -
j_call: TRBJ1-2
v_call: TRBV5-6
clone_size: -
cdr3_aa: CASSFSYGYTF
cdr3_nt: TGTGCCAGCAGCTTCAGTTATGGCTACACCTTC

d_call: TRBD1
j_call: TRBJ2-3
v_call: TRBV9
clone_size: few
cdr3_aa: CASSPSTQQGRTDTQYF
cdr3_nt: TGTGCCAGCAGCCCCAGCACCCAACAGGGGCGCACAGATACGCAGTATTTT

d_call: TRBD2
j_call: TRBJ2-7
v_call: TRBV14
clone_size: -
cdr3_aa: CASSPLPASGNYEQYF
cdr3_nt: TGTGCCAGCAGCCCACTACCCGCTAGCGGGAATTACGAGCAGTACTTC

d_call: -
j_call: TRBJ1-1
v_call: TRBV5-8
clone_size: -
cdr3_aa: CASSWGIQGNTEAFF
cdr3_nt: TGTGCCAGCAGCTGGGGGATACAGGGTAACACTGAAGCTTTCTTT

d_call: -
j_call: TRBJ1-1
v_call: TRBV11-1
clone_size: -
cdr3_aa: CASSLDPGTEAFF
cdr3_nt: TGTGCCAGCAGCTTAGACCCAGGGACTGAAGCTTTCTTT